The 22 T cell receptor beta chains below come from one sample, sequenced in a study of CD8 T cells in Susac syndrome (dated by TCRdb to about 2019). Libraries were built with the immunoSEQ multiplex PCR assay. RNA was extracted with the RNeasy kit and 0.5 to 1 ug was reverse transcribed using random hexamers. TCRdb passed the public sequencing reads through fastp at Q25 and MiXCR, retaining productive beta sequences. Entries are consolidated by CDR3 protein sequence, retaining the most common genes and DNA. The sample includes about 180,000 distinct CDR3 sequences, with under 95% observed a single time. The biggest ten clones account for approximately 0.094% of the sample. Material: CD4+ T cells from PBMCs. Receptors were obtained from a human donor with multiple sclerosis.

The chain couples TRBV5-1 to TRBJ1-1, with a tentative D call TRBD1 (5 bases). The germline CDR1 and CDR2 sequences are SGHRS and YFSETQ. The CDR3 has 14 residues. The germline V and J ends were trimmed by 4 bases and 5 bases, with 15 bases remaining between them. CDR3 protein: CASSPGYPGTEAFF. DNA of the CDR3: TGCGCCAGCAGCCCGGGGTACCCAGGGACTGAAGCTTTCTTT.

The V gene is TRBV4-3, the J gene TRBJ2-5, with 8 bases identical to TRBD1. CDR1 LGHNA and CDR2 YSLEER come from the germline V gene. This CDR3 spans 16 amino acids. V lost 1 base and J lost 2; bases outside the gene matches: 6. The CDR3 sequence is CASSQGTGWAQETQYF. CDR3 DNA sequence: TGCGCCAGCAGCCAAGGGACAGGGTGGGCGCAAGAGACCCAGTACTTC.

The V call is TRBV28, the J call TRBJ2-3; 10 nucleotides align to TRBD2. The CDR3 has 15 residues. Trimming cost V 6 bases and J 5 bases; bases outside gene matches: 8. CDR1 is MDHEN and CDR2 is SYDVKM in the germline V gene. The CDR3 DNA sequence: TGTGCCAGCAGCTCTCCTAGCGGGAGAATAGATACGCAGTATTTT. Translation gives CASSSPSGRIDTQYF.

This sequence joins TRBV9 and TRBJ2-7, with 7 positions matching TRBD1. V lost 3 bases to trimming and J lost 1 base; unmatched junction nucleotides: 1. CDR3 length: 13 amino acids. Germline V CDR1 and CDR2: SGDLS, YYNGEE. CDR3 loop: CASSADRSYEQYF. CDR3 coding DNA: TGTGCCAGCAGCGCGGACAGGTCCTACGAGCAGTACTTC.

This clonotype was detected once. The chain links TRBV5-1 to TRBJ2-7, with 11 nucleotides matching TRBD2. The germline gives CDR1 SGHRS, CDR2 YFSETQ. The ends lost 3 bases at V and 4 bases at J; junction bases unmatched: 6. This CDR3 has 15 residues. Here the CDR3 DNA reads TGCGCCAGCAGCTACTTAGGGACTAGCGGTTACGAGCAGTACTTC. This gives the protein CASSYLGTSGYEQYF.

CDR3 region: CASSRKKLAEDTQYF. In DNA form, the CDR3 reads TGTGCCAGCAGCCGGAAGAAACTCGCGGAAGATACGCAGTATTTT. This chain connects TRBV5-4 to TRBJ2-3; D remains unclear. This CDR3 region has 15 residues. V was pared by 4 bases and J by 5 bases, with 17 bases between. The V gene's germline CDR1 is SGHNT and CDR2 YYREEE (reference sequence). Full variable domain (outside the CDR3, taken from reference TRBV5-4 and TRBJ2-3): ETGVTQSPTHLIKTRGQQVTLRCSSQSGHNTVSWYQQALGQGPQFIFQYYREEENGRGNFPPRFSGLQFPNYSSELNVNALELDDSALYLCASSRKKLAEDTQYFGPGTRLTVL.

CDR3 nucleotide sequence: TGCAGTGCTAGGGGCAGGATTTTCTACGAGCAGTACTTC. It encodes CSARGRIFYEQYF. V gene TRBV20-1 combines with J gene TRBJ2-7; D gene ambiguous. The germline V and J ends were trimmed by 3 bases and 3 bases, with 12 bases remaining between them. The germline gives CDR1 DFQATT, CDR2 SNEGSKA (reference sequence). This CDR3 is built from 13 residues.

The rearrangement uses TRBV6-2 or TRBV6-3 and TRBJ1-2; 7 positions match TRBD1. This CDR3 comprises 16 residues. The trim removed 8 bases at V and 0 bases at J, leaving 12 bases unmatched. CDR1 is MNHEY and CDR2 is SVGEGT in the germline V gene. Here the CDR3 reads CASGLTGTASNYGYTF. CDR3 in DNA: TGTGCCAGCGGACTTACCGGGACAGCATCTAACTATGGCTACACCTTC.

CDR3 residues: CASSSPLSTGELFF. DNA for the CDR3: TGTGCCAGTAGTTCCCCCCTGAGCACCGGGGAGCTGTTTTTT. This chain joins TRBV19 and TRBJ2-2, with unresolved D. Per germline, CDR1 LNHDA and CDR2 SQIVND (reference sequence). The ends were cut back, 5 bases at V and 4 bases at J, with 11 bases in the middle. The CDR3 has 14 amino acids.

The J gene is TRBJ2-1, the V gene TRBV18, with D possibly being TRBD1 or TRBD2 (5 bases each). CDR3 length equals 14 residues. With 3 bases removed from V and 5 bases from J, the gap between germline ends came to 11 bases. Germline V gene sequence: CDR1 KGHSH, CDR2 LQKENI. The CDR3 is CASSPREINNEQFF. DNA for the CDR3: TGTGCCAGCTCACCCAGGGAGATAAACAATGAGCAGTTCTTC.

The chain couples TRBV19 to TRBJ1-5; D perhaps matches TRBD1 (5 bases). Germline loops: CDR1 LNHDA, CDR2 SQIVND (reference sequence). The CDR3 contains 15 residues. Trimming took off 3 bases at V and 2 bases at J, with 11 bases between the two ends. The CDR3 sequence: CASSMWAGGNQPQHF. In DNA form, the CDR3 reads TGTGCCAGTAGTATGTGGGCGGGGGGCAATCAGCCCCAGCATTTT.

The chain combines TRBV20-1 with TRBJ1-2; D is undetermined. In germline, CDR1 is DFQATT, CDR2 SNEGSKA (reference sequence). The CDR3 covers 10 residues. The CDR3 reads CILKGIGYTF. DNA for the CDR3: TGCATCCTCAAGGGCATTGGCTACACCTTC.

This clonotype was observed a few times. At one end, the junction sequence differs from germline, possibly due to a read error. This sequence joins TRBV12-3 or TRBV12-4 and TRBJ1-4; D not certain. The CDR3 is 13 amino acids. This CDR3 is CASTRLANEKLFF. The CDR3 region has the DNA TGTGCAAGCACCCGACTAGCTAATGAAAAACTGTTTTTT.

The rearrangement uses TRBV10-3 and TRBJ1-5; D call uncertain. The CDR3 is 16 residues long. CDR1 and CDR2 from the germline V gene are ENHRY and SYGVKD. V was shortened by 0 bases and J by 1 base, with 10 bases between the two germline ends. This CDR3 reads CAISESPGLSNQPQHF. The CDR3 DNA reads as TGTGCCATCAGTGAGTCGCCGGGATTAAGCAATCAGCCCCAGCATTTT.

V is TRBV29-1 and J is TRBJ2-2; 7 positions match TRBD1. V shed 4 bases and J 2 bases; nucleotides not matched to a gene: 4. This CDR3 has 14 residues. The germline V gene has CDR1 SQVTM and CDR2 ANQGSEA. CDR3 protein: CSVAGTVNTGELFF. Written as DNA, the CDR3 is TGCAGCGTTGCTGGGACAGTAAACACCGGGGAGCTGTTTTTT.

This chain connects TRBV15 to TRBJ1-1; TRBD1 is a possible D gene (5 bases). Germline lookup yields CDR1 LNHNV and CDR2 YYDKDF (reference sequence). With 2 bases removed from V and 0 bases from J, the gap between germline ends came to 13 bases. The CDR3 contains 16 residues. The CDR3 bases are TGTGCCACCAGCAGACCCCGGGACGGCCTGAACACTGAAGCTTTCTTT. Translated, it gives CATSRPRDGLNTEAFF.

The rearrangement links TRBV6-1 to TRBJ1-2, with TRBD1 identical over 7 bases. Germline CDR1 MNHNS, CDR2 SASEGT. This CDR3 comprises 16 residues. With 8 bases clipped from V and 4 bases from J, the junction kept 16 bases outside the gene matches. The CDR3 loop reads CASAREADRSLYGYTF. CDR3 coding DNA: TGTGCCAGCGCTAGAGAGGCGGACAGGAGCCTCTATGGCTACACCTTC.

CDR3 in amino acids: CASSVGDRYQPQHF. CDR3 coding DNA: TGTGCCAGCAGCGTCGGGGACAGATATCAGCCCCAGCATTTT. This chain links TRBV9 with TRBJ1-5; 7 nucleotides line up with TRBD1. The length of the CDR3 is 14 residues. The J segment lost 5 bases and the V segment lost 2 bases, leaving 4 bases of the junction unmatched. Germline V lookup: CDR1 SGDLS, CDR2 YYNGEE.

CDR3 in DNA: TGTGCCAGCAGTTTAGTACAGGGGTTCTATGGCTACACCTTC. Protein sequence: CASSLVQGFYGYTF. V usage is TRBV28 and J usage is TRBJ1-2; TRBD1 aligns across 7 bases. The CDR3 runs 14 residues. Trimming removed 2 bases from V and 4 bases from J; junction bases left unmatched: 4. The germline V gene encodes CDR1 MDHEN and CDR2 SYDVKM.

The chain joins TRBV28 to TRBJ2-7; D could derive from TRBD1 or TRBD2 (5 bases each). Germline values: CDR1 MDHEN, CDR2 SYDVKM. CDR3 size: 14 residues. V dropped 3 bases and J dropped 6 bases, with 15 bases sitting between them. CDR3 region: CASSLTAGGSEQYF. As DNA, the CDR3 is TGTGCCAGCAGTTTGACAGCAGGCGGGTCCGAGCAGTACTTC.

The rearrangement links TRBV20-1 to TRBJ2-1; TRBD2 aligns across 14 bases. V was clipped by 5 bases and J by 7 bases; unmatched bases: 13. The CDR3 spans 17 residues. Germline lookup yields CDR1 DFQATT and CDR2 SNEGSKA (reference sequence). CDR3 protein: CSAFPPGLAGVRNEQFF. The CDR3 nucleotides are TGCAGTGCTTTTCCCCCGGGACTAGCGGGAGTAAGGAATGAGCAGTTCTTC.

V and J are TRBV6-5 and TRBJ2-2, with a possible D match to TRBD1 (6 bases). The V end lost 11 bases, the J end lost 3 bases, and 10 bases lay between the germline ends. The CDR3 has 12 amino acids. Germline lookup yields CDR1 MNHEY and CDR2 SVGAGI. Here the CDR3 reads CAVHRDTGELFF. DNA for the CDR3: TGTGCCGTACACAGGGACACCGGGGAGCTGTTTTTT.